This is a list of T cell receptor beta chains from one sample in a study of regulatory T cells in long-lasting Graves disease. TCRdb reprocessed the multiplex PCR reads with MiXCR, giving one entry per CDR3 protein. Of some 430,000 distinct CDR3 sequences detected, around a fifth appear once; the ten largest clones hold more than 6%. The sample was peripheral blood mononuclear cells (PBMCs), taken when the disease was refractory, from a patient treated with antithyroid drugs. The origin of the receptors is a female donor with Graves disease. Both conserved end residues are part of each CDR3. The D gene is left open where the match is weak. Size is stated for part of the rows, as once, few or many counts, or as a class when the clone is expanded.

TRBD2	many	TRBV7-8	TRBJ2-7	CASSLQLTSGLQSTYEQYF	TGTGCCAGCAGCTTACAGTTAACTAGCGGGCTGCAAAGTACCTACGAGCAGTACTTC
-	-	TRBV12-5	TRBJ2-7	CASGLVGGGKNYF	TGTGCTAGTGGTTTGGTAGGCGGAGGGAAAAACTACTTC
-	-	TRBV28	TRBJ2-6	CASSQAPIPSGANVLTF	TGTGCCAGCAGCCAGGCACCCATTCCCTCTGGGGCCAACGTCCTGACTTTC
-	many	TRBV28	TRBJ1-6	CASSLNTERRGSPLHF	TGTGCCAGCAGCCTTAATACAGAGCGGAGGGGTTCACCCCTCCACTTT
TRBD1	few	TRBV4-2	TRBJ1-5	CASSPRTGDSNQPQHF	TGTGCCAGCAGCCCACGGACAGGGGATAGCAATCAGCCCCAGCATTTT
-	many	TRBV11-2	TRBJ1-1	CASSSVLNTEAFF	TGTGCCAGCAGTTCCGTCTTGAACACTGAAGCTTTCTTT
-	-	TRBV10-3	TRBJ1-1	CAISESNVGGDTEAFF	TGTGCCATCAGTGAGTCGAATGTGGGCGGGGACACTGAAGCTTTCTTT
-	many	TRBV27	TRBJ1-2	CASSHGGPGGYTF	TGTGCCAGCAGCCATGGGGGCCCTGGGGGCTACACCTTC
-	many	TRBV28	TRBJ1-5	CASSLVGQPQHF	TGTGCCAGCAGCTTGGTGGGGCAGCCCCAGCATTTT
-	-	TRBV7-9	TRBJ1-1	CASSRRGGLNTEAFF	TGTGCCAGCAGCCGGAGGGGCGGGCTGAACACTGAAGCTTTCTTT
-	-	TRBV30	TRBJ1-2	CAWSGDRPSYTF	TGTGCCTGGAGTGGCGACAGGCCGAGCTACACCTTC
-	-	TRBV6-5	TRBJ1-2	CASSYDNSNYGYTF	TGTGCCAGCAGTTACGACAATTCTAACTATGGCTACACCTTC
-	few	TRBV28	TRBJ2-7	CASISSGTLDYEQYF	TGTGCCAGCATCTCGTCCGGGACACTCGACTACGAGCAGTACTTC
TRBD2	many	TRBV27	TRBJ2-7	CASSSLTSGGPYEQYF	TGTGCCAGCAGTTCCTTGACTAGCGGGGGGCCCTACGAGCAGTACTTC
-	few	TRBV28	TRBJ2-1	CASSSRGRAIEQFF	TGTGCCAGCAGTTCCCGTGGCCGCGCGATTGAGCAGTTCTTC
-	-	TRBV27	TRBJ2-6	CASSWTSGANVLTF	TGTGCCAGCAGTTGGACCTCTGGGGCCAACGTCCTGACTTTC
TRBD1	-	TRBV6-2/TRBV6-3	TRBJ2-2	CASSYNRGGGTGELFF	TGTGCCAGCAGTTATAATAGAGGGGGCGGCACCGGGGAGCTGTTTTTT
-	few	TRBV6-5	TRBJ1-1	CASSYSGLGLRGYTEAFF	TGTGCCAGCAGTTACTCGGGACTAGGACTGCGCGGGTACACTGAAGCTTTCTTT
-	few	TRBV20-1	TRBJ1-5	CSARSGEDNQPQHF	TGCAGTGCTAGATCGGGAGAGGACAATCAGCCCCAGCATTTT
-	-	TRBV30	TRBJ2-2	CAWTTETAGGELFF	TGTGCCTGGACAACAGAAACAGCGGGCGGGGAGCTGTTTTTT
-	-	TRBV18	TRBJ1-1	CASSPPLVTEAFF	TGTGCCAGCTCACCACCACTGGTCACTGAAGCTTTCTTT
TRBD2	many	TRBV11-2	TRBJ2-7	CASSYASGPYEQYF	TGTGCCAGCAGCTACGCTAGCGGACCCTACGAGCAGTACTTC
-	-	TRBV3-1	TRBJ2-2	CASSQVKRLLTGELFF	TGTGCCAGCAGCCAAGTGAAAAGACTATTAACCGGGGAGCTGTTTTTT
-	many	TRBV2	TRBJ1-2	CASTPASGFNYGYTF	TGTGCCAGCACTCCTGCATCGGGTTTTAACTATGGCTACACCTTC
-	few	TRBV18	TRBJ2-5	CASSSTLQETQYF	TGTGCCAGCTCATCGACACTTCAAGAGACCCAGTACTTC
-	few	TRBV6-9	TRBJ1-1	CASSSWTLNNGLAFF	TGTGCCAGCAGTTCATGGACTCTCAACAACGGGTTAGCTTTCTTT